This TCR beta chain is from a study of shared clonotypes between healthy human individuals. Study as a whole: CD8 memory received one plate per donor, CD8 naive two, CD4 memory three and CD4 naive three.

This clone came up once. The CDR3 length is 15 residues. Germline V lookup: CDR1 SGHRS, CDR2 YFSETQ. Several immunoSEQ plates received, in even portions, the genomic DNA of each subset. Per sorted-subset replicate PCR, input was about 180 ng DNA, representing tens of thousands of T cell genomes. Profiling relied on immunoSEQ multiplex PCR, and the TCRdb table lists in-frame clones only, not all of them. The sample records 600,000 to 700,000 clones, about 80% being singletons. Sequencing was carried out using memory CD4+ T cells sorted from blood. Subset described: CD45RA-negative fraction. The sequence was collected from a woman in her 30s in good health. The chain links TRBV5-1 to TRBJ2-5; 10 bases are a match to TRBD2. The DNA matches TRBJ2-7 better at its end, which makes the J call doubtful. The CDR3 bases are TGCGCCAGCAGCACAGGACTAGCGGAGGCAGACGAGCAGTACTTC. Its protein product is CASSTGLAEADEQYF.